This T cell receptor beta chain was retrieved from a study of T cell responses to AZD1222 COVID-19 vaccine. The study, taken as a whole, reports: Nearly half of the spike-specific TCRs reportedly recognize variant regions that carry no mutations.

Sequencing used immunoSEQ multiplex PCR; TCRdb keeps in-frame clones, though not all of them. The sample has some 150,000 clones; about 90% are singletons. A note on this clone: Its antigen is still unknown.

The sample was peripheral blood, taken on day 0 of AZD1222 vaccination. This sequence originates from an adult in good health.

The CDR3 region is CASSAGPRSSYEQYF. The CDR3 DNA is TGTGCCAGCAGTGCGGGACCGAGGAGCTCCTACGAGCAGTACTTC. The chain has TRBV6-2 or TRBV6-3 and TRBJ2-7; a weak D match, TRBD2 (6 bases). CDR3 length: 15 amino acids. The V gene lost 5 bases and the J gene lost 0 bases, with 14 bases spanning the gap. Germline assignment: CDR1 MNHEY and CDR2 SVGEGT.